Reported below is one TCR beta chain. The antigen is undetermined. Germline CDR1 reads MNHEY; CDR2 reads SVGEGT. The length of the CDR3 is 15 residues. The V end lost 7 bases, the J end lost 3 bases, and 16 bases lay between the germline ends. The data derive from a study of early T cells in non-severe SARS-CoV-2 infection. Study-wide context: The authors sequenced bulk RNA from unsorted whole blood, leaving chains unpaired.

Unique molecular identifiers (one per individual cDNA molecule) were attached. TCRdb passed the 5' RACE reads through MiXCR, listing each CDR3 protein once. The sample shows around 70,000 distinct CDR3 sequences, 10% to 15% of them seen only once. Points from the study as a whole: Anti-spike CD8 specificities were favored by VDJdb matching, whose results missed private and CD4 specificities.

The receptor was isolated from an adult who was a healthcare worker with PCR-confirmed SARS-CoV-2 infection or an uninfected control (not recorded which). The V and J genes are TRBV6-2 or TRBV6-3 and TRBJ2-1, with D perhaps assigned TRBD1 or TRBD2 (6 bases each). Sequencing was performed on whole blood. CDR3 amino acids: CASTLAGGYYNEQFF. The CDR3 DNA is TGTGCCAGCACTCTGGCCGGGGGCTACTACAATGAGCAGTTCTTC.